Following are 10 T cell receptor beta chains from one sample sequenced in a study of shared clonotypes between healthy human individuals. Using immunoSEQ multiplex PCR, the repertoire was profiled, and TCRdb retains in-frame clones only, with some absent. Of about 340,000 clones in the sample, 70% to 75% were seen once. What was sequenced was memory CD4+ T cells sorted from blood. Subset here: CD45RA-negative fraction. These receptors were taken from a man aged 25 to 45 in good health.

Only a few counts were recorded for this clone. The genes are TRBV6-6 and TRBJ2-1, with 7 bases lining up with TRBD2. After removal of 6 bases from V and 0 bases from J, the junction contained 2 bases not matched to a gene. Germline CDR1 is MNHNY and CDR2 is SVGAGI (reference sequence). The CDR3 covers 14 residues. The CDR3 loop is CASSGGSSYNEQFF. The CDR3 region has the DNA TGTGCCAGCAGCGGGGGGAGCTCCTACAATGAGCAGTTCTTC.

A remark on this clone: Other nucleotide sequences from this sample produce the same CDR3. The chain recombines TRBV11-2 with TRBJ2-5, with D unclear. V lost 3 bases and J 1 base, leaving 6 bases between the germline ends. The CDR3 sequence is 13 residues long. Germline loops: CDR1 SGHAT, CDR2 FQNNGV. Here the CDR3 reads CASSFGSQETQYF. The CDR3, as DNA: TGTGCCAGCAGCTTTGGAAGCCAAGAGACCCAGTACTTC.

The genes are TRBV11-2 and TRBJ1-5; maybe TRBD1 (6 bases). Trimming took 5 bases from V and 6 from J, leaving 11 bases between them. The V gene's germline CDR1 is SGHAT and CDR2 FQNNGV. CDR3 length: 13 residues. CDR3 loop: CASSPPGAQPQHF. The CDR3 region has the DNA TGTGCCAGCAGCCCCCCAGGGGCTCAGCCCCAGCATTTT.

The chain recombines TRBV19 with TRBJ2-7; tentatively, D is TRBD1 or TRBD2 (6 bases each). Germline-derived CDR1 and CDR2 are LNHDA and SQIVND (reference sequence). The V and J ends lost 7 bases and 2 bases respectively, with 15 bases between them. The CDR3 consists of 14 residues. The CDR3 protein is CASKGDSGPYEQYF. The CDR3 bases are TGTGCCAGTAAGGGGGACTCCGGGCCCTACGAGCAGTACTTC.

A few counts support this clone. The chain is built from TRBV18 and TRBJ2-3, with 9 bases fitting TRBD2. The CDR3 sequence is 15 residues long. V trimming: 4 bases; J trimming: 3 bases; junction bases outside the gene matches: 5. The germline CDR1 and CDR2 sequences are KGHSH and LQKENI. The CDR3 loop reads CASSQSGRRTDTQYF. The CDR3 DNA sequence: TGTGCCAGCTCACAGAGCGGGAGGAGGACAGATACGCAGTATTTT.

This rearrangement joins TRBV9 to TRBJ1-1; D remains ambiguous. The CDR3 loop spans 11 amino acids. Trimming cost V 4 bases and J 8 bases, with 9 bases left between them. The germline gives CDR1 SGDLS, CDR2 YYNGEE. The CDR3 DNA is TGTGCCAGCAGCCCGGCGGTAGAAGCTTTCTTT. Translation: CASSPAVEAFF.

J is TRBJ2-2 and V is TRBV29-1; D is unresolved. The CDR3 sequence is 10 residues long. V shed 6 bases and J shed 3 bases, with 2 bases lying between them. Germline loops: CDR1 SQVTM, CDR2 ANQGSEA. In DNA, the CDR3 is TGCAGCGTCTACACCGGGGAGCTGTTTTTT. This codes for CSVYTGELFF.

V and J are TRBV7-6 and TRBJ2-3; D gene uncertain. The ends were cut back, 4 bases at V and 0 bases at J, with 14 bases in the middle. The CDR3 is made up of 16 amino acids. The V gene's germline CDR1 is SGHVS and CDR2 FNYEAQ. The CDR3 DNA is TGTGCCAGCAGCTCGGCAGCGACGACTAGCACAGATACGCAGTATTTT. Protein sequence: CASSSAATTSTDTQYF. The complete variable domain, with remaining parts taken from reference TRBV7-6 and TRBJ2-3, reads GAGVSQSPRYKVTKRGQDVALRCDPISGHVSLYWYRQALGQGPEFLTYFNYEAQQDKSGLPNDRFSAERPEGSISTLTIQRTEQRDSAMYRCASSSAATTSTDTQYFGPGTRLTVL.

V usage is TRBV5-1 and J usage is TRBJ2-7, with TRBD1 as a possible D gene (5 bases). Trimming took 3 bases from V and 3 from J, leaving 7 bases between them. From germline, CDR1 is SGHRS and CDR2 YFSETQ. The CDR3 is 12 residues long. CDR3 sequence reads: CASSSDSYEQYF. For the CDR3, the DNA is TGCGCCAGCAGCTCCGACAGCTACGAGCAGTACTTC.

CDR3 loop: CASSLTGGSLDTQYF. DNA for the CDR3: TGTGCCAGCAGCTTAACTGGCGGGAGTCTAGATACGCAGTATTTT. V usage is TRBV7-7 and J usage is TRBJ2-3, with 7 bases matching TRBD2. Germline CDR1 reads SSHAT; CDR2 reads FNYEAQ (reference sequence). The CDR3 covers 15 residues. V shed 2 bases and J 5 bases; nucleotides not matched to a gene: 7.